The 6 T cell receptor beta chains listed next were all sequenced from one sample in a study of blood T cell repertoires in COVID-19. Libraries were prepared by immunoSEQ multiplex PCR; TCRdb keeps only in-frame clonotypes and omits some of them. This sample has about 160,000 clones, with approximately 85% found just once. Sample: peripheral blood. The receptors derive from a man aged 60 to 75 with active or convalescent COVID-19.

The V and J genes are TRBV12-3 or TRBV12-4 and TRBJ1-2; TRBD1 is a possible D gene (5 bases). V gave up 10 bases and J gave up 3 bases, with 15 bases separating them. The CDR3 consists of 13 residues. The CDR3 DNA sequence: TGTGCCACCTCTTCAGGGATTTACTATGGCTACACCTTC. Translation gives CATSSGIYYGYTF.

This chain links TRBV3-1 (or the pseudogene TRBV3-2) with TRBJ1-4; D not resolved. CDR3 length: 15 amino acids. Trimming pared 1 base from V and 4 bases from J, leaving 10 bases between. Germline V gives CDR1 LGHDT, CDR2 YNNKEL (reference sequence). CDR3 protein: CASSQVAGLNEKLFF. Here the CDR3 DNA reads TGTGCCAGCAGCCAAGTCGCAGGCCTTAATGAAAAACTGTTTTTT.

V is TRBV29-1 and J is TRBJ1-2; 11 positions match TRBD1. This CDR3 spans 12 amino acids. Germline V gene lookup returns CDR1 SQVTM and CDR2 ANQGSEA. The junction had 5 bases not matched to a gene; V was cut back by 6 bases and J by 8 bases. CDR3 residues: CSVGQGAEGYTF. The CDR3 coding sequence is TGCAGCGTCGGACAGGGGGCGGAGGGCTACACCTTC.

The chain carries TRBV7-9 and TRBJ1-6; 7 bases are a match to TRBD1. The trim removed 6 bases at V and 12 bases at J, leaving 5 bases unmatched. The CDR3 loop spans 12 amino acids. CDR1 is SEHNR and CDR2 is FQNEAQ in the germline V gene (reference sequence). DNA of the CDR3: TGTGCCAGCAGTCTTTCAGGGGGACCCCTCCACTTT. It yields the protein CASSLSGGPLHF.

This clone came up a few times. This chain links TRBV28 with TRBJ1-2; TRBD1 might be the D (6 bases). Trimming cost V 7 bases and J 7 bases, with 19 bases left between them. The germline V gene has CDR1 MDHEN and CDR2 SYDVKM. The CDR3 is 14 residues long. The CDR3 loop is CASIPRRGGFGYTF. The CDR3 DNA reads as TGTGCCAGCATCCCCCGGAGGGGGGGCTTTGGCTACACCTTC.

This rearrangement joins TRBV28 to TRBJ1-1; D uncertain. In germline, CDR1 is MDHEN, CDR2 SYDVKM. V was trimmed by 7 bases and J by 4 bases, leaving 10 bases between them. The CDR3 sequence is 12 residues long. The CDR3 DNA reads TGTGCCAGCACTGGGCGGGTCACTGAAGCTTTCTTT. This encodes CASTGRVTEAFF.